Below are 6 T cell receptor beta chains sequenced from a single sample in a study of type 1 and type 2 diabetes patients. PCR was run on genomic DNA. Amplification of the beta chain CDR3 used 30 forward and 13 reverse multiplex primers. Each CDR3 protein is one row after TCRdb ran MiXCR on the multiplex PCR reads. This table has around 300,000 distinct CDR3 sequences, around 47% appearing once. The sequencing sample was made of peripheral blood mononuclear cells (PBMCs). Source of these receptors: a man between 18 and 35 years old with type 2 diabetes.

The gene calls are TRBV6-1 and TRBJ1-3; TRBD1 agrees at 12 bases. The V gene's germline CDR1 is MNHNS and CDR2 SASEGT. J was trimmed by 8 bases and V by 6 bases; bases with no gene match: 5. The CDR3 consists of 14 residues. The CDR3 DNA follows: TGTGCCAGCAGAGGGACAGGGGGCGAGTACACCATATATTTT. Protein: CASRGTGGEYTIYF.

V gene TRBV5-1 combines with J gene TRBJ2-2; TRBD2 aligns across 8 bases. V trimming: 8 bases; J trimming: 6 bases; junction bases outside the gene matches: 6. The CDR3 is 13 amino acids. CDR1 and CDR2 (germline): SGHRS, YFSETQ. CDR3 loop: CASKGLVAGELFF. The CDR3 DNA reads as TGCGCCAGTAAGGGACTAGTAGCCGGGGAGCTGTTTTTT.

This clonotype has only a few counts. The chain has TRBV4-2 and TRBJ2-2; a possible D gene is TRBD1 (6 bases). The germline V and J ends were trimmed by 1 base and 5 bases, with 11 bases remaining between them. This CDR3 region has 15 residues. Germline CDR1 reads LGHNA; CDR2 reads YNFKEQ. The CDR3 loop reads CASSQAQGGTGELFF. The CDR3 DNA reads as TGTGCCAGCAGCCAAGCGCAAGGGGGTACCGGGGAGCTGTTTTTT.

This rearrangement joins TRBV20-1 to TRBJ2-7; unclear D gene. CDR1 is DFQATT and CDR2 is SNEGSKA in the germline V gene (reference sequence). The ends were cut back, 1 base at V and 7 bases at J, with 26 bases in the middle. The CDR3 covers 17 residues. CDR3 region: CSARVGWLRSSYNEQYF. CDR3 DNA sequence: TGCAGTGCTAGAGTTGGATGGTTGAGGAGCTCCTACAATGAGCAGTACTTC.

In this sample, this clonotype turned up a few times. The CDR3 is CAAETGGYGYTF. The DNA for the CDR3 is TGTGCCGCGGAAACAGGTGGATATGGCTACACCTTC. The chain uses TRBV30 and TRBJ1-2; D might be TRBD1 (5 bases). V lost 8 bases and J lost 5, with 15 bases in between. The CDR3 spans 12 residues. Germline CDR1 GTSNPN, CDR2 SVGIG (reference sequence). The full variable domain, rest sourced from reference TRBV30 and TRBJ1-2, is SQTIHQWPATLVQPVGSPLSLECTVEGTSNPNLYWYRQAAGRGLQLLFYSVGIGQISSEVPQNLSASRPQDRQFILSSKKLLLSDSGFYLCAAETGGYGYTFGSGTRLTVV.

The V call is TRBV7-2, the J call TRBJ1-2; D is perhaps TRBD1 (6 bases). The V gene lost 0 bases and the J gene lost 4 bases, with 15 bases spanning the gap. CDR3 size: 16 residues. In germline, CDR1 is SGHTA, CDR2 FQGNSA. CDR3 DNA: TGTGCCAGCAGCTTAGCGGAGTCAGGGGACCCCTATGGCTACACCTTC. Its translation: CASSLAESGDPYGYTF.